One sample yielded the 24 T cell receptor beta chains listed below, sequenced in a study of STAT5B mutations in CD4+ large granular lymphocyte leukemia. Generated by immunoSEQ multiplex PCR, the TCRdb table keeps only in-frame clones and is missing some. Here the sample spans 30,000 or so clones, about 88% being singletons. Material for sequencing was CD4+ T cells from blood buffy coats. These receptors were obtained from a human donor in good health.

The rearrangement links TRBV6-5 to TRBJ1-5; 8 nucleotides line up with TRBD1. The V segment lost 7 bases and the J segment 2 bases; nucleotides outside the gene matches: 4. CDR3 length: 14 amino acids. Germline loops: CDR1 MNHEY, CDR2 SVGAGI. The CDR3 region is CASNGQGGNQPQHF. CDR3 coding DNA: TGTGCCAGCAACGGACAGGGAGGCAATCAGCCCCAGCATTTT.

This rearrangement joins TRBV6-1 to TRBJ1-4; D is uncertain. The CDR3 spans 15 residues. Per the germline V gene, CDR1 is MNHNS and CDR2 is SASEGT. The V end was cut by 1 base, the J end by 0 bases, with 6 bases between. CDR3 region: CASSEGRATNEKLFF. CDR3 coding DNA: TGTGCCAGCAGTGAAGGACGGGCAACTAATGAAAAACTGTTTTTT.

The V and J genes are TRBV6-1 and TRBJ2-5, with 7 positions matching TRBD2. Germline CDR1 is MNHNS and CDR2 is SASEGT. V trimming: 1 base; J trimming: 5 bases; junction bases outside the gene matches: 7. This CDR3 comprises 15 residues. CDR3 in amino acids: CASSEGGLPWETQYF. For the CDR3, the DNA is TGTGCCAGCAGTGAAGGGGGACTACCCTGGGAGACCCAGTACTTC.

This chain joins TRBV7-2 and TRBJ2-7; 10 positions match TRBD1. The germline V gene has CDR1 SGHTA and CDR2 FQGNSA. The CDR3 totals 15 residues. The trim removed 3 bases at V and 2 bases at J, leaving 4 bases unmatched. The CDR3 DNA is TGTGCCAGCAGCTTTGGGACAGGGGCGCCCTACGAGCAGTACTTC. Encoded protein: CASSFGTGAPYEQYF.

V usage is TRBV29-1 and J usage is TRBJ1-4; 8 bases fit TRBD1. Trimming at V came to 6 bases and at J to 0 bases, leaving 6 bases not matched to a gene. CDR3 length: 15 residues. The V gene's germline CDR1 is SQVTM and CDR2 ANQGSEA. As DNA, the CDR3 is TGCAGCGTGCCGGGACAGGATGCAACTAATGAAAAACTGTTTTTT. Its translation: CSVPGQDATNEKLFF.

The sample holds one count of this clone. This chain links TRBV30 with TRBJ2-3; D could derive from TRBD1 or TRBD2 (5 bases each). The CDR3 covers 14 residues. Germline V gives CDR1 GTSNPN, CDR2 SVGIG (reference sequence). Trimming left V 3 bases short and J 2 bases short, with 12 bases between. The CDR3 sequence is CAWRGDGITDTQYF. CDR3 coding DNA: TGTGCCTGGAGGGGGGACGGAATCACAGATACGCAGTATTTT.

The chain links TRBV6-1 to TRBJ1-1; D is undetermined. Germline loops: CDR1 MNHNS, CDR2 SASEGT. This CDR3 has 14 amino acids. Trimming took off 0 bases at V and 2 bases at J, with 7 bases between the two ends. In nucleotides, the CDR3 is TGTGCCAGCAGTGAAGCTACGGTCAACACTGAAGCTTTCTTT. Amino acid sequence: CASSEATVNTEAFF.

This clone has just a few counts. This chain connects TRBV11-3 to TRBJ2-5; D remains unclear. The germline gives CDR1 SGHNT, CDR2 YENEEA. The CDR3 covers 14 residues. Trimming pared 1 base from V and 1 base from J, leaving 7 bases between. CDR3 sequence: CASSLVASQETQYF. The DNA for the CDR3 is TGTGCCAGCAGCTTAGTAGCAAGCCAAGAGACCCAGTACTTC.

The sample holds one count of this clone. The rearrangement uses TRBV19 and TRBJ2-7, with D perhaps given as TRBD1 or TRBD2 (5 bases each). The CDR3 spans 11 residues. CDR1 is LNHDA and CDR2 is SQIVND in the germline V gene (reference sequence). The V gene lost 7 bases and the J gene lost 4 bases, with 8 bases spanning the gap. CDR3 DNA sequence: TGTGCCAGTACTTGGGGGTACGAGCAGTACTTC. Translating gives CASTWGYEQYF.

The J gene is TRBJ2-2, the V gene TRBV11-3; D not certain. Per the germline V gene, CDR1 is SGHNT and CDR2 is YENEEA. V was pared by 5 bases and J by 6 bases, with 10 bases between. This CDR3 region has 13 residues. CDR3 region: CASSRSGPGELFF. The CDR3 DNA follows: TGTGCCAGCAGCCGTAGTGGCCCCGGGGAGCTGTTTTTT.

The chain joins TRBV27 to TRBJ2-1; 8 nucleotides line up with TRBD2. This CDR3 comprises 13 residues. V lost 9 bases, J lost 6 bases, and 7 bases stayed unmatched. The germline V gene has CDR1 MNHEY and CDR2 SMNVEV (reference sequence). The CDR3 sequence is CASINTSGNEQFF. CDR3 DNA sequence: TGTGCCAGTATTAATACTAGCGGCAATGAGCAGTTCTTC.

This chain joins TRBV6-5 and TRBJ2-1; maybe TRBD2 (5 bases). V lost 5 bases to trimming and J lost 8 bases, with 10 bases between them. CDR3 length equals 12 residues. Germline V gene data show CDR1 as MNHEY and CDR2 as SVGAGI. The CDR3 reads CASSREGHEQFF. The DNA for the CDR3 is TGTGCCAGCAGTCGAGAGGGTCATGAGCAGTTCTTC.

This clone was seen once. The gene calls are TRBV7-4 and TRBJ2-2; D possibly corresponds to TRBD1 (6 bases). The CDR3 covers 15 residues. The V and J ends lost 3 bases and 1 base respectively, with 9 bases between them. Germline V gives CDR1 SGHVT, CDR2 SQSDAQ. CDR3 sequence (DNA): TGTGCCAGCAGCTTGACAGGTGAGAACACCGGGGAGCTGTTTTTT. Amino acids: CASSLTGENTGELFF.

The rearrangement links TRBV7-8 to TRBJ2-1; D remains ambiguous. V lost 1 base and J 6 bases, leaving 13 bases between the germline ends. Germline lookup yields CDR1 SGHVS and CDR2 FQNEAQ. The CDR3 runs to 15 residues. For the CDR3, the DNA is TGTGCCAGCAGCTTAGTTAGTGCGGCTGGCAATGAGCAGTTCTTC. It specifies CASSLVSAAGNEQFF.

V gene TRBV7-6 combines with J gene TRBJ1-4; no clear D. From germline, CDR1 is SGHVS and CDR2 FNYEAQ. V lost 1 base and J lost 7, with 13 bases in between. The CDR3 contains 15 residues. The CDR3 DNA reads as TGTGCCAGCAGCTTAGGAGATCCCTCGGGTGAAAAACTGTTTTTT. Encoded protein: CASSLGDPSGEKLFF.

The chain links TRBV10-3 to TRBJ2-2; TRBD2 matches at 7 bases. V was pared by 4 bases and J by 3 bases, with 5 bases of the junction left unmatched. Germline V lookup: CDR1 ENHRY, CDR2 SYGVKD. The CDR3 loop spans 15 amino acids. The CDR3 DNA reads TGTGCCATCAGTGGGCGGCTAGCGGACACCGGGGAGCTGTTTTTT. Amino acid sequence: CAISGRLADTGELFF.

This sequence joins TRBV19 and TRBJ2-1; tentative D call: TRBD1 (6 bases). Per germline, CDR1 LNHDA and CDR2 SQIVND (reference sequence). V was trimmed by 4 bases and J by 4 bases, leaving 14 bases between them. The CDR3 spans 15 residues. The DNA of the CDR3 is TGTGCCAGTAGTACCGACCAAGGACAGTACAATGAGCAGTTCTTC. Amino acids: CASSTDQGQYNEQFF.

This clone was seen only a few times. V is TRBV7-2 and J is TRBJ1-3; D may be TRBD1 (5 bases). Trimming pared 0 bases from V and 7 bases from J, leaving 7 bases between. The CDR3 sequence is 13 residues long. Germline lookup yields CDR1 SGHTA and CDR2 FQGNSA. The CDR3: CASSLARANTIYF. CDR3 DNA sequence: TGTGCCAGCAGCTTAGCCAGGGCTAACACCATATATTTT.

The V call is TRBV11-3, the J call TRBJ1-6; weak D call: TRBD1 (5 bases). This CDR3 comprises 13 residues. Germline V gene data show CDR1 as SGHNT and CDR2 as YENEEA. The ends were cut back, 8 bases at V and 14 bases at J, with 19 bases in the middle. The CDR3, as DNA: TGTGCCAGCTCCGGGACGCCCGCCGGGGCCCTCCACTTT. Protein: CASSGTPAGALHF.

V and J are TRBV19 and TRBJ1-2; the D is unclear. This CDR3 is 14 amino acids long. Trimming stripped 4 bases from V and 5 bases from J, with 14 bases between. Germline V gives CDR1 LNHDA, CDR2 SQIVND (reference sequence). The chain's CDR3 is CASSNLAAGYGYTF. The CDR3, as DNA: TGTGCCAGTAGTAATTTGGCCGCCGGGTATGGCTACACCTTC.

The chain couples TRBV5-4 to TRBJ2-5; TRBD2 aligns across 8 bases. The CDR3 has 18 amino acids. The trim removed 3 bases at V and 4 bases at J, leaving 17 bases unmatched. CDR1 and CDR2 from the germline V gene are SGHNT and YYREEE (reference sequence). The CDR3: CASSWGGGAGGPGETQYF. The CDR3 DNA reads TGTGCCAGCAGCTGGGGGGGAGGGGCGGGAGGACCCGGAGAGACCCAGTACTTC.

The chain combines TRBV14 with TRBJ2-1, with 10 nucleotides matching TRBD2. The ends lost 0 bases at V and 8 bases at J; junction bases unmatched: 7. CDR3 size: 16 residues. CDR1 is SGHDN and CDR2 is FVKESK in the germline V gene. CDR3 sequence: CASSQEGPSGSHEQFF. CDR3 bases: TGTGCCAGCAGCCAAGAGGGGCCTAGCGGGAGCCATGAGCAGTTCTTC.

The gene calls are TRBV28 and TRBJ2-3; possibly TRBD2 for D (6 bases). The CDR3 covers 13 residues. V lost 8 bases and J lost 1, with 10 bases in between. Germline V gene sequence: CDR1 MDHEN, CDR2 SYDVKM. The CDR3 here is CASRDFRTDTQYF. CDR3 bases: TGTGCCAGCCGGGACTTTCGCACAGATACGCAGTATTTT.

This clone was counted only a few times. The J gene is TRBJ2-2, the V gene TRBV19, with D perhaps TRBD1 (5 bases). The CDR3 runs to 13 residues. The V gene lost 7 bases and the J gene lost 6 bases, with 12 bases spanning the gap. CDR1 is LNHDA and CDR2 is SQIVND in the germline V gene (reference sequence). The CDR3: CASNTQGAGELFF. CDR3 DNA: TGTGCCAGTAATACCCAAGGGGCCGGGGAGCTGTTTTTT.